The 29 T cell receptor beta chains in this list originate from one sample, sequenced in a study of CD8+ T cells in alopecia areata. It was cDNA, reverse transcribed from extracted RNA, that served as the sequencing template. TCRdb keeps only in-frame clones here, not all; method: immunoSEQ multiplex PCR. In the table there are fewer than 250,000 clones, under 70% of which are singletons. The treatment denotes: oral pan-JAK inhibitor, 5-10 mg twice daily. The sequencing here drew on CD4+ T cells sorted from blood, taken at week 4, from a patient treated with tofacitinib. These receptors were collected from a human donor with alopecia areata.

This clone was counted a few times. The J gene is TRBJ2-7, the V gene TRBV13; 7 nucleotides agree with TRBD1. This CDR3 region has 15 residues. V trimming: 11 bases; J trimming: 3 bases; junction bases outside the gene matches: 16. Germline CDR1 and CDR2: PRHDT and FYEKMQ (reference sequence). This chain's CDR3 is CAGRDRDAMDYEQYF. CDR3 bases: TGTGCCGGGAGAGACAGGGACGCCATGGACTACGAGCAGTACTTC.

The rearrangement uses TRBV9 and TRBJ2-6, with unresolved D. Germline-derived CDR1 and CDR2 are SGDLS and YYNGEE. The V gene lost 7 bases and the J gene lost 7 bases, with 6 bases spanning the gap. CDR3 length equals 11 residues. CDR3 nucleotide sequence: TGTGCCAGCGGGTTTGCCAACGTCCTGACTTTC. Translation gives CASGFANVLTF. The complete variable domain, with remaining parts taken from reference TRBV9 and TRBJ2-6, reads DSGVTQTPKHLITATGQRVTLRCSPRSGDLSVYWYQQSLDQGLQFLIQYYNGEERAKGNILERFSAQQFPDLHSELNLSSLELGDSALYFCASGFANVLTFGAGSRLTVL.

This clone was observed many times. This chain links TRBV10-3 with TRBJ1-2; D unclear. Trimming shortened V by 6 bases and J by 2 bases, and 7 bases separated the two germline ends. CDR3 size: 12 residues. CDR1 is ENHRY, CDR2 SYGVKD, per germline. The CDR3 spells CAISERNYGYTF. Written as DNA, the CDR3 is TGTGCCATCAGCGAGCGAAACTATGGCTACACCTTC.

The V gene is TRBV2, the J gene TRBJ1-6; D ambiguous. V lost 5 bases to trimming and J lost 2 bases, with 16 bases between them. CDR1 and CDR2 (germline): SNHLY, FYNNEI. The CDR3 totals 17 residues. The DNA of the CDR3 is TGTGCCAGCAGTCCTGGACGTCGCTCGACCTATAATTCACCCCTCCACTTT. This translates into CASSPGRRSTYNSPLHF.

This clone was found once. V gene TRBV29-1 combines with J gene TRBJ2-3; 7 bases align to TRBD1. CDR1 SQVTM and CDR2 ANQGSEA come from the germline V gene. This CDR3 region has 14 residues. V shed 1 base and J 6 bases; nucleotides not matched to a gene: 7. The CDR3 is CSVEVQGRSDTQYF. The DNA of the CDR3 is TGCAGCGTTGAAGTACAGGGGCGGTCGGATACGCAGTATTTT.

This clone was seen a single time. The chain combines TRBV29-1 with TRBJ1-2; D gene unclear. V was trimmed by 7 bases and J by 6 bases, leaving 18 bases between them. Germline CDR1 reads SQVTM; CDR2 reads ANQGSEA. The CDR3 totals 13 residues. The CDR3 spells CSAARGDWDGYTF. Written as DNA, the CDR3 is TGCAGCGCGGCGCGCGGGGATTGGGATGGCTACACCTTC.

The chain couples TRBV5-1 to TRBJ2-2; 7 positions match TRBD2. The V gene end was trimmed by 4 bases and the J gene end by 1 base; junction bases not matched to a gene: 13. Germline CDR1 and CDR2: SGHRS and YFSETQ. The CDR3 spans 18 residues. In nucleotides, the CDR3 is TGCGCCAGCAGCATACCTCCGGGACTACAAAAGAACACCGGGGAGCTGTTTTTT. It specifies CASSIPPGLQKNTGELFF.

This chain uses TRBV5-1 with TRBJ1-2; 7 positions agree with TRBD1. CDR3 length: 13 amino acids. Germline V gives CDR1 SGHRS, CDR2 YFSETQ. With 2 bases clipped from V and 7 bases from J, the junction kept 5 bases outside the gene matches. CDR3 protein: CASSLQGTSGYTF. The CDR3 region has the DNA TGCGCCAGCAGCTTACAGGGGACTAGTGGCTACACCTTC.

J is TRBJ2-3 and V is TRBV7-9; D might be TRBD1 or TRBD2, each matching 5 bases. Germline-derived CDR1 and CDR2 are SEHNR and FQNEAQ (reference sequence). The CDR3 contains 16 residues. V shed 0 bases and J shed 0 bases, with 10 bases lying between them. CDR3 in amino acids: CASSLATWDSTDTQYF. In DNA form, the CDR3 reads TGTGCCAGCAGCTTAGCTACTTGGGACAGCACAGATACGCAGTATTTT.

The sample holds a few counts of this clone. The CDR3 loop reads CASSHTKGDYTF. CDR3 coding DNA: TGTGCCAGCAGCCACACAAAGGGGGACTACACCTTC. The V gene is TRBV4-2, the J gene TRBJ1-2; maybe TRBD1 (6 bases). The CDR3 has 12 residues. The germline V gene has CDR1 LGHNA and CDR2 YNFKEQ. Deletions cut 3 bases from V and 10 bases from J, with 12 bases between.

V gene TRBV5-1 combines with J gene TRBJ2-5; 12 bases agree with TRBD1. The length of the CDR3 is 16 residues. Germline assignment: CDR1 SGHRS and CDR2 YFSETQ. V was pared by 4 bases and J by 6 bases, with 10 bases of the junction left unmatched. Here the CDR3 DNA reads TGCGCCAGCAGCCTCGGGACAGGGGGCGCGAGTAAGACCCAGTACTTC. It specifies CASSLGTGGASKTQYF.

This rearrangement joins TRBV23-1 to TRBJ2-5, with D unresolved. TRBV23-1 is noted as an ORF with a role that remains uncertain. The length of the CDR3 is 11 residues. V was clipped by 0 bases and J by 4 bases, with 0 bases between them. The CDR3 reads CASSQSETQYF. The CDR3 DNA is TGCGCCAGCAGTCAATCAGAGACCCAGTACTTC.

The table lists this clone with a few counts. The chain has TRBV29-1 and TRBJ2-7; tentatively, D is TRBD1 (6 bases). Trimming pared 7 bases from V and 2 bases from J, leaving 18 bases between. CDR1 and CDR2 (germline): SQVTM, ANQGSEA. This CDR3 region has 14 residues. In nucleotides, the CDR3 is TGCAGCGCAACCGGCGACAGGACCCCCTACGAGCAGTACTTC. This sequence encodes CSATGDRTPYEQYF.

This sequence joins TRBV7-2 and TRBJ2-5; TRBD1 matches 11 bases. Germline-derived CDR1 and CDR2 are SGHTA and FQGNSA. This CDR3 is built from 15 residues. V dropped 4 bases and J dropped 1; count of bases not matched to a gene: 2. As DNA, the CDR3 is TGTGCCAGCAGCTCCGGGACAGGGGGCCAAGAGACCCAGTACTTC. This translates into CASSSGTGGQETQYF.

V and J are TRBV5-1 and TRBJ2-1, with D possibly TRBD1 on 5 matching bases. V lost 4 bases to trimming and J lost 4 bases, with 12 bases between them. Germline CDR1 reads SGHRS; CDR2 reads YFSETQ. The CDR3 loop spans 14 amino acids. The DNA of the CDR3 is TGCGCCAGCAGCCTGGTAGGGGTATACAATGAGCAGTTCTTC. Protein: CASSLVGVYNEQFF.

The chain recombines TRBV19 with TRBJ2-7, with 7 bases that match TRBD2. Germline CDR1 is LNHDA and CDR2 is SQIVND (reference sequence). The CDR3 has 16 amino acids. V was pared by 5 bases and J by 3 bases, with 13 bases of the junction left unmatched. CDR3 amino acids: CASSAQTSKIYYEQYF. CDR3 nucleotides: TGTGCCAGTAGTGCTCAGACTAGCAAGATCTACTACGAGCAGTACTTC.

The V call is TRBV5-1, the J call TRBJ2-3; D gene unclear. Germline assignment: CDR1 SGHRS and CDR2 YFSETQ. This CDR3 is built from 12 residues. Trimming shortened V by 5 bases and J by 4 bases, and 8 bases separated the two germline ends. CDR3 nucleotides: TGCGCCAGCAGTCCTCCGGCAGATACGCAGTATTTT. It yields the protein CASSPPADTQYF.

The DNA of the CDR3 is TGTGCCAGCAGTGAATCAAGTTTAGGGGCCAACGTCCTGACTTTC. Protein sequence: CASSESSLGANVLTF. V is TRBV25-1 and J is TRBJ2-6; the D is unclear. Trimming stripped 1 base from V and 4 bases from J, with 8 bases between. CDR1 MGHDK and CDR2 SYGVNS come from the germline V gene. The CDR3 totals 15 residues.

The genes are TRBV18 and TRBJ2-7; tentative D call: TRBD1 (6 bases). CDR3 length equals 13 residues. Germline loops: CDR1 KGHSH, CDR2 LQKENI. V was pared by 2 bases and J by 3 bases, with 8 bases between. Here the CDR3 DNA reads TGTGCCAGCTCACCAGGGGGCGGCTACGAGCAGTACTTC. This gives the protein CASSPGGGYEQYF.

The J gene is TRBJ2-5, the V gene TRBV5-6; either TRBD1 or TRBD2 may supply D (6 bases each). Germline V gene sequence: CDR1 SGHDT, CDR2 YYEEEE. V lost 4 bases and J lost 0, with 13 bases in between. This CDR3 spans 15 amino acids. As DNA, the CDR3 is TGTGCCAGCAGCGGCGGGACAAAGTACCAAGAGACCCAGTACTTC. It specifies CASSGGTKYQETQYF.

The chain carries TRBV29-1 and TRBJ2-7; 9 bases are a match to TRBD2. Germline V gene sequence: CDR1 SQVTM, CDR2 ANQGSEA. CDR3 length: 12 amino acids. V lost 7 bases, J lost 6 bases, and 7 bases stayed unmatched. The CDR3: CSGGTSSREQYF. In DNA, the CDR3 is TGCAGCGGGGGGACTAGCTCTCGCGAGCAGTACTTC.

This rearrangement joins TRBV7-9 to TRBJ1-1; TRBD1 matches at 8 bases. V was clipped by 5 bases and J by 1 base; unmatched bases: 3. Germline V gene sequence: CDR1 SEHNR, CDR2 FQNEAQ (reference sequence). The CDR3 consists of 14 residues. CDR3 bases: TGTGCCAGCAGCCGACAGGGGACGAACACTGAAGCTTTCTTT. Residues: CASSRQGTNTEAFF.

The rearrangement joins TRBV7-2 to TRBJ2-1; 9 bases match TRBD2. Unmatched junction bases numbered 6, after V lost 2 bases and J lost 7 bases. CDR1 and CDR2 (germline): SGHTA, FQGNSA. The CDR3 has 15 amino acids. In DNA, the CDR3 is TGTGCCAGCAGCTTAAATCGCGGGGGGGTTAATGAGCAGTTCTTC. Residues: CASSLNRGGVNEQFF.

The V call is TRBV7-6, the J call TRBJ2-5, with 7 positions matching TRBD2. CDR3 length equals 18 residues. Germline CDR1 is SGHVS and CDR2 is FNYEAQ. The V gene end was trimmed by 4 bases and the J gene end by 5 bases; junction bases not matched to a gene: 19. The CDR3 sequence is CASSYGAGGLGGVETQYF. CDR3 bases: TGTGCCAGCAGCTACGGGGCCGGAGGACTAGGAGGTGTGGAGACCCAGTACTTC. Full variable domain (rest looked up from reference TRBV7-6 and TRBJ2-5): GAGVSQSPRYKVTKRGQDVALRCDPISGHVSLYWYRQALGQGPEFLTYFNYEAQQDKSGLPNDRFSAERPEGSISTLTIQRTEQRDSAMYRCASSYGAGGLGGVETQYFGPGTRLLVL.

CDR3 protein: CAWSGQGNEKLFF. As DNA, the CDR3 is TGTGCCTGGAGTGGACAGGGAAATGAAAAACTGTTTTTT. The chain uses TRBV30 and TRBJ1-4; TRBD1 matches at 7 bases. The length of the CDR3 is 13 residues. V trimming: 1 base; J trimming: 5 bases; junction bases outside the gene matches: 1. Germline lookup yields CDR1 GTSNPN and CDR2 SVGIG (reference sequence).

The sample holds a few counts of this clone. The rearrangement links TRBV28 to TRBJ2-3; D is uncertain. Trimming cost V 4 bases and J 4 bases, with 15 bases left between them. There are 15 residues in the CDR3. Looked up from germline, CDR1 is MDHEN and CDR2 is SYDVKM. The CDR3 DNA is TGTGCCAGCAGTTCCCCGGGCGGAGTTTCAGATACGCAGTATTTT. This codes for CASSSPGGVSDTQYF.

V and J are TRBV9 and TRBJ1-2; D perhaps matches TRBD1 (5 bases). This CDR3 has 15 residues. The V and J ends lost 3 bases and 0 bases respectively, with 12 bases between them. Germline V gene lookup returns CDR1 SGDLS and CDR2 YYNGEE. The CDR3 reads CASSGRDGTNYGYTF. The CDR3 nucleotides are TGTGCCAGCAGCGGACGGGACGGAACTAACTATGGCTACACCTTC.

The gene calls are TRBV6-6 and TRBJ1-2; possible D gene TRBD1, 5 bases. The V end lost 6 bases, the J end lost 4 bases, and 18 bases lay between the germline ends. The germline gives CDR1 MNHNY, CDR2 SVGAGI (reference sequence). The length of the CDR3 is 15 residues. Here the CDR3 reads CASRNTQGLSYGYTF. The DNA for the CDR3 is TGTGCCAGCAGAAATACTCAGGGCCTCTCCTATGGCTACACCTTC.

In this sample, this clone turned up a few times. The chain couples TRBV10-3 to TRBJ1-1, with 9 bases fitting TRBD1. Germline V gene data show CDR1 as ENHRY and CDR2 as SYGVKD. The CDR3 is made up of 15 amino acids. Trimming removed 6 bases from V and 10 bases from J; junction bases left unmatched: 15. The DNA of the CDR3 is TGTGCCATCAGGCCGGGACAGGGTAACCTCGTGGGAGCTTTCTTT. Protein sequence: CAIRPGQGNLVGAFF.